The 24 T cell receptor beta chains given below trace back to one sample, sequenced in a study of identical twins. TCRdb re-called the 5' RACE reads with MiXCR, one entry per CDR3 protein. The repertoire holds 350,000 to 450,000 distinct CDR3 sequences, under 20% seen once, with roughly 12% in the top ten. Sequencing used naive T cells sorted from blood. These receptors were collected from a man aged 45-65 years in good health.

This clonotype has a handful of counts. The chain uses TRBV20-1 and TRBJ1-1, with TRBD1 matching over 9 bases. In germline, CDR1 is DFQATT, CDR2 SNEGSKA (reference sequence). J lost 5 bases, V lost 3 bases, and 1 base had no gene match. The CDR3 totals 12 residues. The DNA for the CDR3 is TGCAGTGCTAGGGGACAGGGAACTGAAGCTTTCTTT. Its protein product is CSARGQGTEAFF.

This clonotype was observed a few times. The chain has TRBV20-1 and TRBJ2-7; 10 bases are a match to TRBD1. Germline CDR1 DFQATT, CDR2 SNEGSKA (reference sequence). This CDR3 is built from 14 residues. J gave up 3 bases and V 3 bases, and 5 bases lay outside the gene matches. The CDR3 bases are TGCAGTGCTAGTCCCGGGACAGGGGTCTACGAGCAGTACTTC. Translation gives CSASPGTGVYEQYF.

This clonotype has just a few counts. V and J are TRBV4-3 and TRBJ2-1, with D perhaps TRBD1 or TRBD2 (5 bases each). With 0 bases removed from V and 0 bases from J, the gap between germline ends came to 12 bases. Looked up from germline, CDR1 is LGHNA and CDR2 is YSLEER. The CDR3 spans 17 residues. The CDR3 loop reads CASSQDARESSYNEQFF. CDR3 DNA sequence: TGCGCCAGCAGCCAAGACGCCAGGGAGAGCTCCTACAATGAGCAGTTCTTC.

This clonotype showed up many times. J is TRBJ2-3 and V is TRBV7-6; D perhaps matches TRBD1 (6 bases). Deletions cut 5 bases from V and 2 bases from J, with 17 bases between. The CDR3 is 16 amino acids. Germline V gene lookup returns CDR1 SGHVS and CDR2 FNYEAQ. This CDR3 reads CASSTWTAKHTDTQYF. Written as DNA, the CDR3 is TGTGCCAGCAGCACCTGGACAGCCAAACACACAGATACGCAGTATTTT.

This clonotype was detected only a few times. This chain links TRBV5-1 with TRBJ2-3; D unclear. Germline loops: CDR1 SGHRS, CDR2 YFSETQ. Trimming pared 4 bases from V and 7 bases from J, leaving 13 bases between. CDR3 length equals 13 residues. DNA for the CDR3: TGCGCCAGCAGCGCCCCTTACACGAATACGCAGTATTTT. Amino acids: CASSAPYTNTQYF. Supplemented by reference TRBV5-1 and TRBJ2-3, the full variable domain reads KAGVTQTPRYLIKTRGQQVTLSCSPISGHRSVSWYQQTPGQGLQFLFEYFSETQRNKGNFPGRFSGRQFSNSRSEMNVSTLELGDSALYLCASSAPYTNTQYFGPGTRLTVL.

This clonotype turned up a few times. This rearrangement joins TRBV20-1 to TRBJ1-5, with 9 bases fitting TRBD1. J lost 2 bases, V lost 0 bases, and 5 bases had no gene match. CDR3 length equals 16 residues. Germline V gene sequence: CDR1 DFQATT, CDR2 SNEGSKA (reference sequence). CDR3: CSARDGDRVGNQPQHF. For the CDR3, the DNA is TGCAGTGCTAGAGATGGGGACAGGGTGGGCAATCAGCCCCAGCATTTT.

This clonotype was recorded many times. The chain carries TRBV19 and TRBJ1-1; 8 nucleotides line up with TRBD1. With V trimmed by 7 bases and J by 4 bases, 11 bases remained unmatched. Germline V CDR1 and CDR2: LNHDA, SQIVND (reference sequence). The CDR3 extends over 15 amino acids. This CDR3 is CASTPMAQGGTEAFF. The CDR3 nucleotides read TGTGCCAGTACCCCTATGGCACAGGGGGGCACTGAAGCTTTCTTT.

This chain connects TRBV9 to TRBJ2-7; no definite D call. The CDR3 extends over 16 amino acids. Germline V gene data show CDR1 as SGDLS and CDR2 as YYNGEE. Between the trimmed V and J ends, which lost 4 bases and 0 bases, there was a span of 17 bases. Here the CDR3 reads CASSPTSRMASYEQYF. CDR3 DNA sequence: TGTGCCAGCAGCCCTACATCCCGCATGGCCTCCTACGAGCAGTACTTC.

This clonotype was found many times. This chain links TRBV20-1 with TRBJ2-1; possible D gene TRBD2, 6 bases. Looked up from germline, CDR1 is DFQATT and CDR2 is SNEGSKA (reference sequence). This CDR3 has 13 amino acids. V lost 3 bases and J lost 7, with 13 bases in between. CDR3 residues: CSARDFSGNEQFF. CDR3 DNA: TGCAGTGCTAGGGACTTTAGCGGAAATGAGCAGTTCTTC.

The V call is TRBV7-8, the J call TRBJ2-1; weak D call: TRBD1 (6 bases). This CDR3 contains 16 residues. V lost 4 bases and J lost 7, with 20 bases in between. In germline, CDR1 is SGHVS, CDR2 FQNEAQ. DNA for the CDR3: TGTGCCAGCAGCTCAGTGCAGGGGTTATATAGGAATGAGCAGTTCTTC. It specifies CASSSVQGLYRNEQFF. Full variable domain (outside the CDR3, taken from reference TRBV7-8 and TRBJ2-1): GAGVSQSPRYKVAKRGQDVALRCDPISGHVSLFWYQQALGQGPEFLTYFQNEAQLDKSGLPSDRFFAERPEGSVSTLKIQRTQQEDSAVYLCASSSVQGLYRNEQFFGPGTRLTVL.

In its sample, this clonotype was seen many times. The J gene is TRBJ2-3, the V gene TRBV29-1; D is unresolved. Germline CDR1 and CDR2: SQVTM and ANQGSEA. Trimming shortened V by 2 bases and J by 3 bases, and 3 bases separated the two germline ends. The CDR3 is made up of 11 amino acids. DNA for the CDR3: TGCAGCGTTGAAAAGACAGATACGCAGTATTTT. Translating it yields CSVEKTDTQYF.

The rearrangement joins TRBV5-1 to TRBJ2-3; D is perhaps TRBD1 (6 bases). CDR1 is SGHRS, CDR2 YFSETQ, per germline. V was pared by 0 bases and J by 6 bases, with 17 bases between. The CDR3 has 16 residues. The CDR3 DNA reads TGCGCCAGCAGCTTGGCAGTCCAGGGGCTGAGGGATACGCAGTATTTT. Translated, it gives CASSLAVQGLRDTQYF.

The gene calls are TRBV20-1 and TRBJ1-1; D remains ambiguous. This CDR3 spans 13 amino acids. Between the trimmed V and J ends, which lost 2 bases and 4 bases, there was a span of 11 bases. Germline lookup yields CDR1 DFQATT and CDR2 SNEGSKA (reference sequence). The CDR3 nucleotides read TGCAGTGCTAGAAGGGATCCAATCACTGAAGCTTTCTTT. It is translated as CSARRDPITEAFF.

The genes are TRBV6-2 or TRBV6-3 and TRBJ2-1; TRBD1 aligns across 8 bases. This CDR3 contains 14 residues. Trimming cost V 4 bases and J 8 bases; bases outside gene matches: 7. Germline V gene sequence: CDR1 MNHEY, CDR2 SVGEGT. CDR3 in DNA: TGTGCCAGCAGTTGGGGGACAGGTTCGTATGAGCAGTTCTTC. This encodes CASSWGTGSYEQFF.

This clonotype was seen ten or more times. V usage is TRBV6-1 and J usage is TRBJ1-6; TRBD1 agrees at 9 bases. V gave up 6 bases and J gave up 8 bases; unmatched junction bases: 8. In germline, CDR1 is MNHNS, CDR2 SASEGT. The CDR3 is 15 amino acids. The CDR3 loop is CASSSQGARDSPLHF. In DNA, the CDR3 is TGTGCCAGCAGCTCACAGGGGGCGCGGGATTCACCCCTCCACTTT.

CDR3: CASSLTPGQGANQPQHF. CDR3 in DNA: TGTGCCAGCAGCCTAACTCCGGGACAGGGGGCAAATCAGCCCCAGCATTTT. The chain carries TRBV21-1 and TRBJ1-5; the table's D call, TRBD1, was not checked against the DNA. TRBV21-1 is described as a pseudogene. The CDR3 length is 17 residues.

The chain recombines TRBV5-1 with TRBJ2-1; TRBD2 agrees at 10 bases. Germline V gives CDR1 SGHRS, CDR2 YFSETQ. CDR3 length equals 15 residues. V was clipped by 5 bases and J by 5 bases; unmatched bases: 7. In DNA, the CDR3 is TGCGCCAGCAGACACGGACTAGCGGCAAACAATGAGCAGTTCTTC. Amino acid sequence: CASRHGLAANNEQFF.

This clonotype came up many times. The chain links TRBV6-5 to TRBJ1-6; tentatively, D is TRBD1 (6 bases). V was clipped by 4 bases and J by 6 bases, with 19 bases between them. This CDR3 contains 17 residues. Germline V lookup: CDR1 MNHEY, CDR2 SVGAGI. CDR3 nucleotides: TGTGCCAGCAGTTTCGGGGGGGGCCTAGCGGCTAATTCACCCCTCCACTTT. Translation: CASSFGGGLAANSPLHF.

The chain employs TRBV19 and TRBJ2-7, with no clear D. The CDR3 totals 13 residues. V was shortened by 5 bases and J by 9 bases, with 17 bases between the two germline ends. Germline CDR1 reads LNHDA; CDR2 reads SQIVND (reference sequence). The CDR3 DNA reads TGTGCCAGTAGTCCCAGCCCCCTCATCGGGCAGTACTTC. Residues: CASSPSPLIGQYF.

This clonotype occurred a few times. The V call is TRBV6-5, the J call TRBJ1-2; D remains ambiguous. The CDR3 spans 14 residues. Trimming stripped 1 base from V and 0 bases from J, with 6 bases between. Germline CDR1 is MNHEY and CDR2 is SVGAGI. This CDR3 is CASSYLGTNYGYTF. CDR3 in DNA: TGTGCCAGCAGTTACTTAGGGACTAACTATGGCTACACCTTC.

This clonotype was seen more than once but under ten times. V gene TRBV20-1 combines with J gene TRBJ1-4, with D hard to call. The V end lost 3 bases, the J end lost 4 bases, and 6 bases lay between the germline ends. The germline CDR1 and CDR2 sequences are DFQATT and SNEGSKA (reference sequence). There are 12 residues in the CDR3. The CDR3 here is CSARGSNEKLFF. The DNA for the CDR3 is TGCAGTGCTAGGGGCAGTAATGAAAAACTGTTTTTT.

The table lists this clonotype with many counts. The chain couples TRBV12-3 or TRBV12-4 to TRBJ2-3; D may be TRBD1 or TRBD2 (6 bases each). The CDR3 is 15 amino acids. Trimming removed 10 bases from V and 2 bases from J, with 19 bases in between. CDR3 nucleotide sequence: TGTGCCACCGCGGTCCGGGGGCAGTTCACAGATACGCAGTATTTT. Protein sequence: CATAVRGQFTDTQYF.

At least ten counts were recorded for this clonotype. The chain uses TRBV12-3 or TRBV12-4 and TRBJ2-1, with 9 bases fitting TRBD2. The CDR3 loop spans 15 amino acids. Trimming cost V 7 bases and J 7 bases; bases outside gene matches: 11. The CDR3 DNA is TGTGCCAGCACCCCGTTGAGCGGGAGGTTGAATGAGCAGTTCTTC. Translation gives CASTPLSGRLNEQFF.

This clonotype was found once. The rearrangement links TRBV11-2 to TRBJ2-3; the match to TRBD2 covers 9 bases. J lost 4 bases, V lost 5 bases, and 13 bases had no gene match. The CDR3 is 17 residues long. Germline CDR1 SGHAT, CDR2 FQNNGV. The CDR3 loop is CASSRIIKREVADTQYF. CDR3 DNA: TGTGCCAGCAGCCGGATAATCAAGCGGGAGGTAGCAGATACGCAGTATTTT.